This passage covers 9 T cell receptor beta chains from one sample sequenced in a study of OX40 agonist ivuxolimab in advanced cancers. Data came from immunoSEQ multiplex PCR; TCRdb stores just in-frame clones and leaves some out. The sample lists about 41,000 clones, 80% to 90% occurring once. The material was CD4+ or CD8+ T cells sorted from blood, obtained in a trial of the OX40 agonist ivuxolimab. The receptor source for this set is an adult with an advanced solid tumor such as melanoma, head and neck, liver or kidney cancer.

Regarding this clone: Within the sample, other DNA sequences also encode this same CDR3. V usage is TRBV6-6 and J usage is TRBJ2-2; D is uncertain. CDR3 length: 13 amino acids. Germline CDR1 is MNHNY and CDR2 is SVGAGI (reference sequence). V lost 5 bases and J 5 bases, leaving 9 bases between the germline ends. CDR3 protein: CASSPPVTGELFF. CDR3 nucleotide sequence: TGTGCCAGCAGTCCCCCGGTGACCGGGGAGCTGTTTTTT.

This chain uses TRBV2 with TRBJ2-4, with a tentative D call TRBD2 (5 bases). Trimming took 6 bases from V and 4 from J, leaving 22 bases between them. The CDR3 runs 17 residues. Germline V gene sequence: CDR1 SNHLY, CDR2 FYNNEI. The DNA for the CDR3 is TGTGCCAGCAGCGCTTTCGAAACGGACTGGAGTAAAAACATTCAGTACTTC. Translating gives CASSAFETDWSKNIQYF. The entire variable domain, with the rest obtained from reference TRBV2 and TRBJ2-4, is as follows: EPEVTQTPSHQVTQMGQEVILRCVPISNHLYFYWYRQILGQKVEFLVSFYNNEISEKSEIFDDQFSVERPDGSNFTLKIRSTKLEDSAMYFCASSAFETDWSKNIQYFGAGTRLSVL.

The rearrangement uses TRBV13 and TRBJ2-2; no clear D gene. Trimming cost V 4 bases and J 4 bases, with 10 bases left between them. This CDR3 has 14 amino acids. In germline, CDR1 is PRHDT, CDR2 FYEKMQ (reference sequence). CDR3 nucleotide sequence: TGTGCCAGCAGCTCCCAACGGGCCACCGGGGAGCTGTTTTTT. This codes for CASSSQRATGELFF.

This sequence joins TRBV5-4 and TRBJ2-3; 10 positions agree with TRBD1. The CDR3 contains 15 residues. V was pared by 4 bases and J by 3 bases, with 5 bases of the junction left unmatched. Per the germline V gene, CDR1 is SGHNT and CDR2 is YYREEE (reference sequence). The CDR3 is CASSPGQGYTDTQYF. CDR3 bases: TGTGCCAGCAGCCCGGGACAGGGGTATACAGATACGCAGTATTTT. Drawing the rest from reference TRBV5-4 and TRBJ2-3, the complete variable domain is ETGVTQSPTHLIKTRGQQVTLRCSSQSGHNTVSWYQQALGQGPQFIFQYYREEENGRGNFPPRFSGLQFPNYSSELNVNALELDDSALYLCASSPGQGYTDTQYFGPGTRLTVL.

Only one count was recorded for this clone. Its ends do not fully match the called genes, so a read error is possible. CDR3 in amino acids: CVSSATVGTTYNEQFF. The CDR3 region has the DNA TGTGTCAGCAGCGCGACAGTGGGGACTACCTACAATGAGCAGTTCTTC. The V and J genes are TRBV9 and TRBJ2-1; 7 bases are shared with TRBD2. The CDR3 spans 16 residues. Per germline, CDR1 SGDLS and CDR2 YYNGEE.

CDR3 bases: TGTGCCAGCAGCTTAGATGGGCAGGGAGAGACCCAGTACTTC. It translates to CASSLDGQGETQYF. The chain links TRBV7-2 to TRBJ2-5; maybe TRBD1 (5 bases). V was cut by 1 base and J by 4 bases, with 10 bases left in between. CDR3 size: 14 residues. Germline CDR1 SGHTA, CDR2 FQGNSA.

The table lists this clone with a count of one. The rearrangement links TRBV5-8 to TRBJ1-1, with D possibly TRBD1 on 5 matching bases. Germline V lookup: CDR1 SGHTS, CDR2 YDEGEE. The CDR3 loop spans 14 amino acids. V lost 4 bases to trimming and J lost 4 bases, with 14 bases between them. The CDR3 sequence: CASSAAGRGTEAFF. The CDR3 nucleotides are TGTGCCAGCAGCGCCGCAGGGCGGGGCACTGAAGCTTTCTTT.

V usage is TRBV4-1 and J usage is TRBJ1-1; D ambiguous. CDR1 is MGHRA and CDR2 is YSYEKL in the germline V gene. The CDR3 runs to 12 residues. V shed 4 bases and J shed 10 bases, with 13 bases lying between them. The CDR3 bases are TGCGCCAGCAGCCGGCTAGGAAAGGTAGCTTTCTTT. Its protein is CASSRLGKVAFF.

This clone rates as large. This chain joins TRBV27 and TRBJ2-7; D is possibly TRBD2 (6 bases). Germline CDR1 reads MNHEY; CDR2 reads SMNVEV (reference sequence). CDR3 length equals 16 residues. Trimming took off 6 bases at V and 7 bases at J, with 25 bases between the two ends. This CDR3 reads CASRRQFLGLSGEQYF. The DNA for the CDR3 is TGTGCCAGCAGGAGGCAGTTTTTGGGCCTAAGCGGGGAGCAGTACTTC.